These T cell receptor beta chains were read from a single sample in a study of T cells in Graves' hyperthyroidism and ophthalmopathy. MiXCR, run by TCRdb on the multiplex PCR reads, gives a single entry per CDR3 protein. The sample records roughly 160,000 distinct CDR3 sequences, over 8% being singletons. The material sequenced was blood. The receptor source for this set is a woman between 18 and 29 years old with Graves' hyperthyroidism that later progressed to Graves' ophthalmopathy. Each CDR3 is given with its conserved first and last residue. D genes are given only for firm matches. Part of the rows lack a size; the others show once, few, many or a class for expanded clones.

>many|-|TRBJ2-7|TRBV3-1
TGTGCCAGCAGCCTGGGGCCTGATCTCTCCTACGAGCAGTACTTC
CASSLGPDLSYEQYF
>many|TRBD1|TRBJ2-1|TRBV9
TGTGCCAGCAGCGGACAGGGCGAAGGATACAATGAGCAGTTCTTC
CASSGQGEGYNEQFF
>many|-|TRBJ2-3|TRBV11-2
TGTGCCAGCAGCCCATGGGACATTAGCACAGATACGCAGTATTTT
CASSPWDISTDTQYF
>many|-|TRBJ1-1|TRBV7-9
TGTGCCTCCCTGGGACCGTTGAACACTGAAGCTTTCTTT
CASLGPLNTEAFF
>-|-|TRBJ2-7|TRBV6-1
TGTGCCAGCAGTGTTAGGGGAAAATACGAGCAGTACTTC
CASSVRGKYEQYF
>many|-|TRBJ2-7|TRBV27
TGTGCCAGCAGTTCCCTAGACTACTACGAGCAGTACTTC
CASSSLDYYEQYF
>-|-|TRBJ2-1|TRBV14
TGTGCCAGCAGCCAAGGAAAAAGCCCGGACTATGAGCAGTTCTTC
CASSQGKSPDYEQFF
>many|-|TRBJ2-1|TRBV27
TGTGCCAGCAGAAGACAGCCAGGGGTTTACAATGAGCAGTTCTTC
CASRRQPGVYNEQFF
>many|-|TRBJ1-6|TRBV11-2
TGTGCCAGCAGTGAGAATAGGTTTTCACCCCTCCACTTT
CASSENRFSPLHF
>many|TRBD2|TRBJ2-3|TRBV6-1
TGTGCCAGCAGAACGGCGGGAGGAGGGACAGATACGCAGTATTTT
CASRTAGGGTDTQYF
>many|-|TRBJ2-1|TRBV11-2
TGTGCCAGCAGCCCCCCGCGACTGGCTAGAGAGCAGTTCTTC
CASSPPRLAREQFF
>-|TRBD2|TRBJ2-1|TRBV7-9
TGTGCCAGCAGCTCGGGGGGGAGGGGGGCCCCCTACAATGAGCAGTTCTTC
CASSSGGRGAPYNEQFF
>many|TRBD1|TRBJ1-3|TRBV12-3/TRBV12-4
TGTGCCAGCAGTCGAACAGGGGGCAACTCTGGAAACACCATATATTTT
CASSRTGGNSGNTIYF
>few|TRBD2|TRBJ2-3|TRBV4-1
TGCGCCAGCAGCCAAGCATCGGTTAGCGGGGCCACAGATACGCAGTATTTT
CASSQASVSGATDTQYF
>many|TRBD2|TRBJ2-1|TRBV7-8
TGTGCCAGCAGCCAGAGACTAGCGGGATTTTACAATGAGCAGTTCTTC
CASSQRLAGFYNEQFF
>-|TRBD1|TRBJ1-1|TRBV9
TGTGCCAGCAGCGTAGGACAGGGGGCCGCAAACACTGAAGCTTTCTTT
CASSVGQGAANTEAFF
>many|-|TRBJ2-7|TRBV6-6
TGTGCCAGCAGTTACAGGGGTCTCTACGAGCAGTACTTC
CASSYRGLYEQYF
>many|TRBD2|TRBJ2-3|TRBV2
TGTGCCAGCAGTACTAGCGCGATACCAACAGATACGCAGTATTTT
CASSTSAIPTDTQYF
>many|-|TRBJ1-5|TRBV3-1
TGTGCCAGCAGCCAATTCCTCGGAAATCAGCCCCAGCATTTT
CASSQFLGNQPQHF
>many|-|TRBJ1-1|TRBV28
TGTGCCACCGGTTTTGAAGCTTTCTTT
CATGFEAFF
>many|-|TRBJ2-7|TRBV7-9
TGTGCCAGCAGCTTCAGCGGCTACGAGCAGTACTTC
CASSFSGYEQYF
>-|TRBD2|TRBJ2-1|TRBV20-1
TGCAGTGCTAGAGATGGGTCGGGAGGGAGCTACAATGAGCAGTTCTTC
CSARDGSGGSYNEQFF
>many|TRBD1|TRBJ1-4|TRBV9
TGTGCCAGCAGCGTCGGACAGGGTAATGAAAAACTGTTTTTT
CASSVGQGNEKLFF
>-|-|TRBJ2-3|TRBV27
TGTGCCAGCAGTTTAGTTGGGTTCGCGGATGCGCAGTATTTT
CASSLVGFADAQYF
>many|TRBD1|TRBJ1-2|TRBV13
TGTGCCAGCAGCCCCAGGGACAGGGGCCGCTATGGCTACACCTTC
CASSPRDRGRYGYTF
>many|-|TRBJ2-3|TRBV7-2
TGTGCCAGCAGCTTAACGGGGGCAAACACAGATACGCAGTATTTT
CASSLTGANTDTQYF
>many|TRBD1|TRBJ2-4|TRBV7-2
TGTGCCAGCAGCTTACCCCCGACAGGGCGGAACATTCAGTACTTC
CASSLPPTGRNIQYF
>few|-|TRBJ1-2|TRBV5-1
TGCGCCAGCAGGGGGGTGAGAAACTATGGCTACACCTTC
CASRGVRNYGYTF
>many|-|TRBJ2-7|TRBV7-8
TGTGCCAGCAGCTTGCAGGAACTCTCCTACGAGCAGTACTTC
CASSLQELSYEQYF
>many|TRBD1|TRBJ2-6|TRBV7-2
TGTGCCAGCAGCAGGACAGGGGTTGGGGCCAACGTCCTGACTTTC
CASSRTGVGANVLTF
>many|TRBD2|TRBJ2-3|TRBV20-1
TGCAGTGCCCAGCGGGGGGAAACAGATACGCAGTATTTT
CSAQRGETDTQYF
>-|-|TRBJ2-1|TRBV14
TGTGCCAGCAGCACTACAGGGAATGAGCAGTTCTTC
CASSTTGNEQFF
>many|-|TRBJ1-1|TRBV19
TGTGCCAGTAGTGGAAAGGACAGAGGAAACACTGAAGCTTTCTTT
CASSGKDRGNTEAFF
>-|-|TRBJ1-1|TRBV3-1
TGTGCCAGCAGCTTCAGGGGTCACGGCACGACCACTGAAGCTTTCTTT
CASSFRGHGTTTEAFF
>many|-|TRBJ2-7|TRBV29-1
TGCAGCGTCACGGGGGTGGGGTACGAGCAGTACTTC
CSVTGVGYEQYF
>many|-|TRBJ1-1|TRBV3-1
TGTGCCAGCAGCAGGGACGACGCTGAAGCTTTCTTT
CASSRDDAEAFF
>many|TRBD1|TRBJ1-5|TRBV6-1
TGTGCCAGCATGGGCAGGGGGATCTTGTATGGCAATCAGCCCCAGCATTTT
CASMGRGILYGNQPQHF
>many|-|TRBJ2-7|TRBV28
TGTGCCAGCAGTCTGACAGGTACCCTATCCGAGCAGTACTTC
CASSLTGTLSEQYF
>-|TRBD2|TRBJ2-5|TRBV20-1
TGCAGTGCTAGAGATCTCGGGACTAGCGTCGGGACCCAGTACTTC
CSARDLGTSVGTQYF
>many|-|TRBJ2-5|TRBV5-1
TGCGCCAGCAGCTGGGGGGCCGGGGACTCCCAAGAGACCCAGTACTTC
CASSWGAGDSQETQYF
>many|-|TRBJ2-2|TRBV11-3
TGTGCCAGCAGCCCGAAACCCATCGGGGCAGGGAACACCGGGGAGCTGTTTTTT
CASSPKPIGAGNTGELFF
>few|TRBD1|TRBJ1-3|TRBV19
TGTGCCAGTACGAGGGTGACAGGGAGCGCTGGAAACACCATATATTTT
CASTRVTGSAGNTIYF